Following are 27 T cell receptor beta chains from one sample sequenced in a study of response to subunit inactivated influenza vaccine. Each CDR3 protein gets one entry after TCRdb re-called the RT-PCR reads with MiXCR. This table has about 800,000 distinct CDR3 sequences, 21% appearing once. The sequencing used PBMCs from blood, collected roughly 5 days after vaccination. Receptors originate from a man aged 50 to 60 who received an inactivated influenza vaccine.

This clonotype was counted a few times. The V and J genes are TRBV12-3 or TRBV12-4 and TRBJ2-7, with a possible D match to TRBD1 (6 bases). The CDR3 has 13 amino acids. Trimming shortened V by 1 base and J by 6 bases, and 10 bases separated the two germline ends. The DNA for the CDR3 is TGTGCCAGCAGTTTAGATTACAGGGCCGAGCAGTACTTC. It encodes CASSLDYRAEQYF.

Of note for this clonotype: Without the conserved terminal phenylalanine or tryptophan, this CDR3 likely stems from a read error. The rearrangement uses TRBV7-2 and TRBJ2-5, with D tentatively TRBD2 (5 bases). V lost 1 base and J lost 4, with 10 bases in between. The CDR3 is made up of 14 amino acids. CDR1 is SGHTA, CDR2 FQGNSA, per germline. The CDR3 coding sequence is TGTGCCAGCAGCTTAGTTGAGGGTCCAGAGACCCAGTACTGC. Amino acids: CASSLVEGPETQYC.

There are a few counts of this clonotype. The chain has TRBV9 and TRBJ2-7; D is ambiguous. The V and J ends lost 1 base and 6 bases respectively, with 17 bases between them. The CDR3 has 15 residues. Germline-derived CDR1 and CDR2 are SGDLS and YYNGEE. CDR3 DNA: TGTGCCAGCAGCGTACAGGCCGAGTGGGCTTCCGAGCAGTACTTC. Translated, it gives CASSVQAEWASEQYF. Full variable domain (missing parts from reference TRBV9 and TRBJ2-7): DSGVTQTPKHLITATGQRVTLRCSPRSGDLSVYWYQQSLDQGLQFLIQYYNGEERAKGNILERFSAQQFPDLHSELNLSSLELGDSALYFCASSVQAEWASEQYFGPGTRLTVT.

This clonotype has a handful of counts. This chain joins TRBV7-9 and TRBJ1-3; D gene ambiguous. CDR1 and CDR2 from the germline V gene are SEHNR and FQNEAQ (reference sequence). This CDR3 region has 16 residues. The V end lost 1 base, the J end lost 2 bases, and 12 bases lay between the germline ends. The CDR3 loop is CASSLGGTEPGNTIYF. The CDR3, as DNA: TGTGCCAGCAGCTTAGGAGGTACAGAGCCTGGAAACACCATATATTTT. The full variable domain, rest sourced from reference TRBV7-9 and TRBJ1-3, is DTGVSQNPRHKITKRGQNVTFRCDPISEHNRLYWYRQTLGQGPEFLTYFQNEAQLEKSRLLSDRFSAERPKGSFSTLEIQRTEQGDSAMYLCASSLGGTEPGNTIYFGEGSWLTVV.

V is TRBV5-1 and J is TRBJ2-1; D perhaps matches TRBD1 (6 bases). The CDR3 covers 16 residues. V lost 0 bases and J lost 4, with 14 bases in between. In germline, CDR1 is SGHRS, CDR2 YFSETQ. CDR3 sequence reads: CASSLVGQSNYNEQFF. Written as DNA, the CDR3 is TGCGCCAGCAGCTTGGTAGGACAGTCAAATTACAATGAGCAGTTCTTC.

This clonotype appeared many times. The gene calls are TRBV19 and TRBJ2-3; D call uncertain. The CDR3 runs to 14 residues. Germline CDR1 and CDR2: LNHDA and SQIVND (reference sequence). Trimming pared 3 bases from V and 2 bases from J, leaving 9 bases between. The CDR3: CASSIQASTDTQYF. In DNA, the CDR3 is TGTGCCAGTAGTATTCAGGCTTCCACAGATACGCAGTATTTT.

V usage is TRBV25-1 and J usage is TRBJ2-1; D call uncertain. There are 12 residues in the CDR3. Trimming stripped 2 bases from V and 3 bases from J, with 2 bases between. Per the germline V gene, CDR1 is MGHDK and CDR2 is SYGVNS. The CDR3 DNA reads as TGTGCCAGCAGTGAAGACTACAATGAGCAGTTCTTC. This codes for CASSEDYNEQFF.

This chain connects TRBV28 to TRBJ2-4; D is uncertain. Between the trimmed V and J ends, which lost 2 bases and 6 bases, there was a span of 8 bases. Germline V CDR1 and CDR2: MDHEN, SYDVKM. This CDR3 has 13 residues. As DNA, the CDR3 is TGTGCCAGCAGTTTACTACAGCTAAACATTCAGTACTTC. Its protein is CASSLLQLNIQYF.

V usage is TRBV6-4 and J usage is TRBJ2-1; TRBD1 matches at 8 bases. The germline gives CDR1 MRHNA, CDR2 SNTAGT. This CDR3 region has 15 residues. The J segment lost 6 bases and the V segment lost 2 bases, leaving 6 bases of the junction unmatched. In nucleotides, the CDR3 is TGTGCCAGCAGTGACGGCGGAGGGACAGGCAATGAGCAGTTCTTC. This encodes CASSDGGGTGNEQFF.

The chain recombines TRBV7-2 with TRBJ2-7; 10 nucleotides align to TRBD2. Unmatched junction bases numbered 4, after V lost 2 bases and J lost 6 bases. The germline CDR1 and CDR2 sequences are SGHTA and FQGNSA. CDR3 length: 14 amino acids. DNA of the CDR3: TGTGCCAGCAGCTTAAGTCTAGCGGGAGTCGAGCAGTACTTC. It codes for CASSLSLAGVEQYF. The variable domain in full, with the rest retrieved from reference TRBV7-2 and TRBJ2-7, is GAGVSQSPSNKVTEKGKDVELRCDPISGHTALYWYRQSLGQGLEFLIYFQGNSAPDKSGLPSDRFSAERTGGSVSTLTIQRTQQEDSAVYLCASSLSLAGVEQYFGPGTRLTVT.

This clonotype turned up a few times. The chain uses TRBV5-1 and TRBJ2-3; D is undetermined. Germline lookup yields CDR1 SGHRS and CDR2 YFSETQ. This CDR3 comprises 15 residues. The V end was cut by 5 bases, the J end by 0 bases, with 13 bases between. CDR3 protein: CASSWGGLSTDTQYF. Written as DNA, the CDR3 is TGCGCCAGCAGTTGGGGTGGGCTAAGCACAGATACGCAGTATTTT.

This clonotype has at least ten counts. The chain is built from TRBV7-2 and TRBJ2-7; 11 nucleotides agree with TRBD2. Germline assignment: CDR1 SGHTA and CDR2 FQGNSA. This CDR3 spans 16 amino acids. With 0 bases clipped from V and 6 bases from J, the junction kept 7 bases outside the gene matches. The CDR3 spells CASSLALGLAAREQYF. The CDR3 nucleotides read TGTGCCAGCAGCTTAGCGTTGGGACTAGCGGCGCGCGAGCAGTACTTC.

This clonotype was observed at least ten times. V gene TRBV29-1 combines with J gene TRBJ2-7; D tentatively fits TRBD1 or TRBD2 (5 bases each). V dropped 4 bases and J dropped 3 bases, with 13 bases sitting between them. Germline assignment: CDR1 SQVTM and CDR2 ANQGSEA. CDR3 length equals 13 residues. Here the CDR3 DNA reads TGCAGCGTTGCTGGTGTTGGGGGCTACGAGCAGTACTTC. The encoded protein is CSVAGVGGYEQYF.

This clonotype has a count of ten or more. The CDR3 DNA reads as TGTGCCAGCAGCTCCTACAGGGGATCGAACACTGAAGCTTTCTTT. Translation gives CASSSYRGSNTEAFF. The rearrangement joins TRBV7-9 to TRBJ1-1; TRBD1 matches at 7 bases. The CDR3 is 15 amino acids. CDR1 and CDR2 from the germline V gene are SEHNR and FQNEAQ (reference sequence). J lost 1 base, V lost 4 bases, and 6 bases had no gene match. Together with reference TRBV7-9 and TRBJ1-1, the CDR3 gives the full variable domain: DTGVSQNPRHKITKRGQNVTFRCDPISEHNRLYWYRQTLGQGPEFLTYFQNEAQLEKSRLLSDRFSAERPKGSFSTLEIQRTEQGDSAMYLCASSSYRGSNTEAFFGQGTRLTVV.

Only a few counts were recorded for this clonotype. V and J are TRBV27 and TRBJ1-2; D is perhaps TRBD1 (6 bases). The CDR3 extends over 14 amino acids. Trimming removed 6 bases at V and 1 base at J, with 12 bases between. Germline V gene sequence: CDR1 MNHEY, CDR2 SMNVEV (reference sequence). CDR3 residues: CASRPRGGNYGYTF. CDR3 nucleotides: TGTGCCAGCAGACCTAGGGGGGGTAACTATGGCTACACCTTC.

This clonotype was picked up a small number of times. This chain links TRBV6-2 or TRBV6-3 with TRBJ1-2; 8 bases match TRBD1. The V segment lost 5 bases and the J segment 2 bases; nucleotides outside the gene matches: 10. The CDR3 has 16 amino acids. Germline V lookup: CDR1 MNHEY, CDR2 SVGEGT. The CDR3 reads CASSQPPGQENYGYTF. Written as DNA, the CDR3 is TGTGCCAGCAGTCAACCGCCGGGACAGGAAAACTATGGCTACACCTTC.

J is TRBJ1-6 and V is TRBV12-3 or TRBV12-4; D ambiguous. The CDR3 extends over 15 amino acids. V was pared by 6 bases and J by 8 bases, with 17 bases between. CDR3 nucleotides: TGTGCCAGCAGCCCTGGACGCGGGTACTATTCACCCCTCCACTTT. It codes for CASSPGRGYYSPLHF.

The chain recombines TRBV7-6 with TRBJ2-1; no firm D call. In germline, CDR1 is SGHVS, CDR2 FNYEAQ. The V and J ends lost 3 bases and 8 bases respectively, with 17 bases between them. The CDR3 contains 15 residues. Here the CDR3 reads CASSLAPALLHEQFF. In nucleotides, the CDR3 is TGTGCCAGCAGCTTGGCTCCTGCCCTTTTGCATGAGCAGTTCTTC.

This clonotype was counted a few times. The chain uses TRBV20-1 and TRBJ1-4; a weak D match, TRBD1 (5 bases). Trimming left V 3 bases short and J 6 bases short, with 11 bases between. This CDR3 has 13 amino acids. CDR1 DFQATT and CDR2 SNEGSKA come from the germline V gene (reference sequence). The DNA for the CDR3 is TGCAGTGCTAGGGGGACGGAACATGAAAAACTGTTTTTT. This translates into CSARGTEHEKLFF.

Many counts were recorded for this clonotype. The gene calls are TRBV10-3 and TRBJ2-7, with a weak D call TRBD1 (6 bases). From germline, CDR1 is ENHRY and CDR2 SYGVKD. This CDR3 is 13 amino acids long. V lost 7 bases and J 0 bases, leaving 10 bases between the germline ends. The CDR3 protein is CAIMVQGSYEQYF. The CDR3 region has the DNA TGTGCCATCATGGTACAGGGCTCCTACGAGCAGTACTTC.

This clonotype was recorded at least ten times. This chain joins TRBV27 and TRBJ1-5, with no clear D. This CDR3 is built from 14 residues. Trimming cost V 8 bases and J 0 bases, with 11 bases left between them. Germline CDR1 is MNHEY and CDR2 is SMNVEV (reference sequence). Here the CDR3 DNA reads TGTGCCAGCTCACCATCGGGTAGCAATCAGCCCCAGCATTTT. It is translated as CASSPSGSNQPQHF.

The V call is TRBV7-9, the J call TRBJ2-3; 7 nucleotides align to TRBD1. With 2 bases clipped from V and 7 bases from J, the junction kept 3 bases outside the gene matches. This CDR3 is 13 amino acids long. Germline V gene data show CDR1 as SEHNR and CDR2 as FQNEAQ (reference sequence). CDR3 sequence: CASSLQGGYTQYF. The CDR3 region has the DNA TGTGCCAGCAGCTTACAAGGGGGCTATACGCAGTATTTT.

CDR3 sequence reads: CSASSGSNKETQYF. The CDR3 DNA sequence: TGCAGTGCGTCTAGCGGGAGTAACAAAGAGACCCAGTACTTC. The chain recombines TRBV20-1 with TRBJ2-5, with 10 nucleotides matching TRBD2. With 6 bases clipped from V and 3 bases from J, the junction kept 7 bases outside the gene matches. Germline loops: CDR1 DFQATT, CDR2 SNEGSKA (reference sequence). This CDR3 contains 14 residues.

The rearrangement uses TRBV27 and TRBJ2-7, with a tentative D call TRBD2 (6 bases). This CDR3 is built from 16 residues. CDR1 and CDR2 from the germline V gene are MNHEY and SMNVEV (reference sequence). V lost 2 bases to trimming and J lost 2 bases, with 16 bases between them. In nucleotides, the CDR3 is TGTGCCAGCAGTTTACTAGCAGGAGGGAACCCCTACGAGCAGTACTTC. This sequence encodes CASSLLAGGNPYEQYF.

CDR3 loop: CASSPQVVGRGDNQPQHF. The DNA of the CDR3 is TGTGCCAGCTCACCACAGGTAGTTGGTAGGGGTGACAATCAGCCCCAGCATTTT. The chain couples TRBV18 to TRBJ1-5, with TRBD1 as a possible D gene (5 bases). V was pared by 1 base and J by 3 bases, with 19 bases between. This CDR3 has 18 amino acids. Germline-derived CDR1 and CDR2 are KGHSH and LQKENI.

The chain is built from TRBV5-1 and TRBJ2-2; 7 bases fit TRBD2. CDR3 length: 15 amino acids. Trimming took 2 bases from V and 4 from J; bases not matched to a gene: 5. Germline lookup yields CDR1 SGHRS and CDR2 YFSETQ. The CDR3 region has the DNA TGCGCCAGCAGCTTACGAGTAGCGGGCACCGGGGAGCTGTTTTTT. Translation gives CASSLRVAGTGELFF.

This clonotype was detected a few times. V and J are TRBV20-1 and TRBJ2-3; 10 positions agree with TRBD2. CDR1 is DFQATT and CDR2 is SNEGSKA in the germline V gene (reference sequence). The CDR3 runs 12 residues. Trimming cost V 6 bases and J 5 bases; bases outside gene matches: 2. The CDR3 spells CSARTSGDTQYF. In DNA form, the CDR3 reads TGCAGTGCCAGGACTAGCGGAGATACGCAGTATTTT.